The entry that follows covers one T cell receptor (beta chain) sequence. The data were taken from a study of coeliac disease. Profiling relied on immunoSEQ multiplex PCR, and the TCRdb table lists in-frame clones only, not all of them. The repertoire includes 8,000 to 10,000 clones, 67% of them detected once, and 20% to 25% sits in the top ten. Germline V lookup: CDR1 SGDLS, CDR2 YYNGEE. Trimming took off 4 bases at V and 0 bases at J, with 5 bases between the two ends. The CDR3 has 14 amino acids. Sequencing was carried out using lamina propria lymphocytes from the gut. The TCR sequence derives from a woman aged 55-75 years with celiac disease. V is TRBV9 and J is TRBJ2-6, with D hard to call. This CDR3 reads CASSRASGANVLTF. CDR3 coding DNA: TGTGCCAGCAGCCGAGCCTCTGGGGCCAACGTCCTGACTTTC.